This passage covers 15 T cell receptor beta chains from one sample sequenced in a study of lymphopenia after photon versus proton radiotherapy. The data were produced by immunoSEQ multiplex PCR, yet TCRdb's version contains in-frame clones alone and is incomplete. The sample lists around 20,000 clones; approximately 90% were seen once. The sequencing used peripheral blood, collected from a patient treated with photon-based radiotherapy. The receptor source for this set is a man in his 60s with pancreatic cancer.

This chain joins TRBV11-2 and TRBJ1-1; D gene ambiguous. Looked up from germline, CDR1 is SGHAT and CDR2 is FQNNGV. This CDR3 region has 14 residues. Trimming pared 6 bases from V and 4 bases from J, leaving 15 bases between. The chain's CDR3 is CASRPRWVATEAFF. DNA of the CDR3: TGTGCCAGCAGACCACGGTGGGTAGCCACTGAAGCTTTCTTT.

The V gene is TRBV18, the J gene TRBJ2-2; no reliable D call. The ends were cut back, 2 bases at V and 4 bases at J, with 5 bases in the middle. The CDR3 spans 13 residues. The V gene's germline CDR1 is KGHSH and CDR2 LQKENI. The CDR3 DNA sequence: TGTGCCAGCTCACCAACGAGCACCGGGGAGCTGTTTTTT. Translating it yields CASSPTSTGELFF. Using reference TRBV18 and TRBJ2-2 for the parts outside the CDR3, the full variable domain is NAGVMQNPRHLVRRRGQEARLRCSPMKGHSHVYWYRQLPEEGLKFMVYLQKENIIDESGMPKERFSAEFPKEGPSILRIQQVVRGDSAAYFCASSPTSTGELFFGEGSRLTVL.

The chain employs TRBV7-2 and TRBJ1-2, with no clear D. The CDR3 is 15 residues long. Germline V gene data show CDR1 as SGHTA and CDR2 as FQGNSA. The germline V and J ends were trimmed by 5 bases and 0 bases, with 13 bases remaining between them. The CDR3 coding sequence is TGTGCCAGCAGCAAAACCGACGGAACTAACTATGGCTACACCTTC. Translating gives CASSKTDGTNYGYTF.

CDR3 in DNA: TGTGCCAGCAGCTTAGCACAGGGGGGATATGGCTACACCTTC. Translation: CASSLAQGGYGYTF. The V gene is TRBV7-2, the J gene TRBJ1-2; 8 nucleotides align to TRBD1. Per germline, CDR1 SGHTA and CDR2 FQGNSA. Trimming at V came to 0 bases and at J to 5 bases, leaving 2 bases not matched to a gene. The CDR3 consists of 14 residues.

The chain employs TRBV7-9 and TRBJ2-1; TRBD2 aligns across 12 bases. CDR1 is SEHNR, CDR2 FQNEAQ, per germline (reference sequence). The CDR3 is made up of 15 amino acids. J was trimmed by 5 bases and V by 5 bases; bases with no gene match: 4. CDR3 DNA: TGTGCCAGCAGCCAGAGACTAGCGGGGGACAATGAGCAGTTCTTC. It specifies CASSQRLAGDNEQFF. Full variable domain (outside the CDR3, taken from reference TRBV7-9 and TRBJ2-1): DTGVSQNPRHKITKRGQNVTFRCDPISEHNRLYWYRQTLGQGPEFLTYFQNEAQLEKSRLLSDRFSAERPKGSFSTLEIQRTEQGDSAMYLCASSQRLAGDNEQFFGPGTRLTVL.

The gene calls are TRBV27 and TRBJ2-7; the match to TRBD1 covers 9 bases. Trimming took 4 bases from V and 3 from J; bases not matched to a gene: 7. Germline V CDR1 and CDR2: MNHEY, SMNVEV (reference sequence). The CDR3 sequence is 15 residues long. This CDR3 reads CASSSTGGVGYEQYF. The CDR3 nucleotides are TGTGCCAGCAGTTCAACAGGGGGCGTCGGCTACGAGCAGTACTTC.

In regard to this clone: The sample holds other DNA sequences that translate to the same CDR3. V and J are TRBV18 and TRBJ1-1; D perhaps matches TRBD1 (5 bases). The V end was cut by 4 bases, the J end by 7 bases, with 13 bases between. The germline gives CDR1 KGHSH, CDR2 LQKENI. The CDR3 extends over 13 amino acids. CDR3 nucleotides: TGTGCCAGCTCACGAACGATGGGGGGTGAAGCTTTCTTT. Amino acid sequence: CASSRTMGGEAFF. The variable domain in full, completed from reference TRBV18 and TRBJ1-1, reads NAGVMQNPRHLVRRRGQEARLRCSPMKGHSHVYWYRQLPEEGLKFMVYLQKENIIDESGMPKERFSAEFPKEGPSILRIQQVVRGDSAAYFCASSRTMGGEAFFGQGTRLTVV.

This clone was recorded only once. The chain recombines TRBV18 with TRBJ2-7; 12 bases align to TRBD2. This CDR3 spans 15 amino acids. The trim removed 4 bases at V and 9 bases at J, leaving 10 bases unmatched. Germline V gene data show CDR1 as KGHSH and CDR2 as LQKENI. The CDR3 bases are TGTGCCAGCTCACGACTAGCGGGGGAGCCCAACCGGCAGTACTTC. Protein sequence: CASSRLAGEPNRQYF.

This clone has just one count. This sequence joins TRBV7-3 and TRBJ2-1; 8 bases are shared with TRBD2. This CDR3 has 15 residues. CDR1 is SGHTA, CDR2 FQGTGA, per germline. J was trimmed by 3 bases and V by 5 bases; bases with no gene match: 6. CDR3 nucleotides: TGTGCCAGCAGCCCGCGGGGGGCCCTCTACAATGAGCAGTTCTTC. It translates to CASSPRGALYNEQFF.

The chain couples TRBV7-3 to TRBJ2-1; TRBD1 matches 8 bases. Looked up from germline, CDR1 is SGHTA and CDR2 is FQGTGA. CDR3 length: 17 residues. V gave up 4 bases and J gave up 4 bases; unmatched junction bases: 12. This CDR3 reads CASSSRDRKFKYNEQFF. The CDR3 DNA reads TGTGCCAGCAGCTCGCGGGACAGGAAATTTAAGTACAATGAGCAGTTCTTC.

This clone turned up a few times. This chain joins TRBV6-4 and TRBJ1-2; no clear D. Germline loops: CDR1 MRHNA, CDR2 SNTAGT. V was shortened by 4 bases and J by 5 bases, with 26 bases between the two germline ends. The CDR3 extends over 18 amino acids. CDR3 coding DNA: TGTGCCAGCAGTGTGGGAGAGAGAAACAACCCCCTCGAATATGGCTACACCTTC. This sequence encodes CASSVGERNNPLEYGYTF.

The chain recombines TRBV7-9 with TRBJ1-2; D not certain. CDR1 and CDR2 from the germline V gene are SEHNR and FQNEAQ (reference sequence). The ends were cut back, 6 bases at V and 0 bases at J, with 11 bases in the middle. There are 14 residues in the CDR3. CDR3 sequence (DNA): TGTGCCAGCAGTCTTAAAACGACTAACTATGGCTACACCTTC. Translating it yields CASSLKTTNYGYTF.

The chain combines TRBV7-3 with TRBJ2-1, with a possible D match to TRBD1 (6 bases). This CDR3 contains 17 residues. The V end was cut by 3 bases, the J end by 3 bases, with 18 bases between. The germline gives CDR1 SGHTA, CDR2 FQGTGA. The CDR3 sequence is CASSFGQRGSFYNEQFF. The DNA of the CDR3 is TGTGCCAGCAGCTTTGGACAGAGAGGGAGCTTCTACAATGAGCAGTTCTTC. Based on the CDR3 plus reference TRBV7-3 and TRBJ2-1, the full variable domain is GAGVSQTPSNKVTEKGKYVELRCDPISGHTALYWYRQSLGQGPEFLIYFQGTGAADDSGLPNDRFFAVRPEGSVSTLKIQRTERGDSAVYLCASSFGQRGSFYNEQFFGPGTRLTVL.

This sequence joins TRBV2 and TRBJ2-7, with TRBD1 identical over 7 bases. The CDR3 totals 13 residues. The germline gives CDR1 SNHLY, CDR2 FYNNEI. V shed 4 bases, J shed 3 bases, and the junction held 3 bases outside the gene matches. The CDR3 DNA reads as TGTGCCAGCAGTGTTTCAGGGGGCTACGAGCAGTACTTC. Amino acids: CASSVSGGYEQYF. The full variable domain, with the rest looked up from reference TRBV2 and TRBJ2-7, is EPEVTQTPSHQVTQMGQEVILRCVPISNHLYFYWYRQILGQKVEFLVSFYNNEISEKSEIFDDQFSVERPDGSNFTLKIRSTKLEDSAMYFCASSVSGGYEQYFGPGTRLTVT.

The chain has TRBV7-2 and TRBJ1-4, with D perhaps TRBD1 (6 bases). Germline V lookup: CDR1 SGHTA, CDR2 FQGNSA. Between the trimmed V and J ends, which lost 2 bases and 7 bases, there was a span of 11 bases. The CDR3 has 14 amino acids. CDR3 amino acids: CASSLQGIGEKLFF. CDR3 in DNA: TGTGCCAGCAGCTTACAGGGGATCGGTGAAAAACTGTTTTTT.